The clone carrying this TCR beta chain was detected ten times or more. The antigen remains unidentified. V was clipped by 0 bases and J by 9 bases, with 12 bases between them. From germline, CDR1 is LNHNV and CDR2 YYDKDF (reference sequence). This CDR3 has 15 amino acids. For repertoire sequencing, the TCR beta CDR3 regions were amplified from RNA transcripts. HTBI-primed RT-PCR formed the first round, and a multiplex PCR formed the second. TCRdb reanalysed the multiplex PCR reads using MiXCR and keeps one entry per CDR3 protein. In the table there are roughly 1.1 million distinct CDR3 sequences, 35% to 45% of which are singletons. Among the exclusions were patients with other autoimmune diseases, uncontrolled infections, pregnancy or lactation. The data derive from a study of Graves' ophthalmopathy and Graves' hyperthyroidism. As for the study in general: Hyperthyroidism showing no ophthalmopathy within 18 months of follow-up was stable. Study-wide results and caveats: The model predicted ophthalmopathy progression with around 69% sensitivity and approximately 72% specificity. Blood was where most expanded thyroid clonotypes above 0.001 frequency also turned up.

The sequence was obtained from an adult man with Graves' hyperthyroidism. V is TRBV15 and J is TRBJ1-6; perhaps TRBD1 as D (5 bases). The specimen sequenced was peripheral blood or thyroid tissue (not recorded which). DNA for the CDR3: TGTGCCACCAGCAGAGACGGGACCCGTGGTTCACCCCTCCACTTT. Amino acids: CATSRDGTRGSPLHF.